The 24 T cell receptor beta chains reported below all come from one sample, sequenced in a study of blood T cells in healthy people across ages. A J-beta primer mix and a sample-barcoded 5' primer were used in a second PCR of about 7 to 12 cycles. Using its own MiXCR run on the 5' RACE reads, TCRdb lists one record per CDR3 protein. The sample records over 1,200,000 distinct CDR3 sequences, around 59% being singletons. The sample consisted of blood. The receptors stem from a man younger than 30 in good health.

The J gene is TRBJ1-2, the V gene TRBV10-3; D ambiguous. Germline V gene sequence: CDR1 ENHRY, CDR2 SYGVKD. Trimming stripped 6 bases from V and 0 bases from J, with 20 bases between. This CDR3 has 17 residues. The CDR3 DNA is TGTGCCATCAGCGAGCCGGGCCTCGGGGATCCTAACTATGGCTACACCTTC. Protein product: CAISEPGLGDPNYGYTF.

The V call is TRBV20-1, the J call TRBJ1-6, with D perhaps TRBD1 (5 bases). CDR3 length: 18 amino acids. Germline-derived CDR1 and CDR2 are DFQATT and SNEGSKA (reference sequence). With 6 bases removed from V and 4 bases from J, the gap between germline ends came to 25 bases. The CDR3 sequence: CSAEVHRPTGAYNSPLHF. In DNA form, the CDR3 reads TGCAGTGCGGAGGTCCACAGGCCAACAGGAGCGTATAATTCACCCCTCCACTTT.

J is TRBJ1-1 and V is TRBV7-2; no firm D call. This CDR3 contains 15 residues. V shed 5 bases and J shed 1 base, with 14 bases lying between them. In germline, CDR1 is SGHTA, CDR2 FQGNSA. The DNA of the CDR3 is TGTGCCAGCAGCCTTTCAGGACGGAGGAACACTGAAGCTTTCTTT. Translated, it gives CASSLSGRRNTEAFF.

This rearrangement joins TRBV20-1 to TRBJ1-5; D is undetermined. The CDR3 is 12 amino acids. V dropped 3 bases and J dropped 4 bases, with 7 bases sitting between them. Germline CDR1 is DFQATT and CDR2 is SNEGSKA (reference sequence). CDR3 amino acids: CSARRVNQPQHF. As DNA, the CDR3 is TGCAGTGCTAGGAGGGTGAATCAGCCCCAGCATTTT.

V is TRBV4-2 and J is TRBJ2-1; 7 bases are a match to TRBD1. Trimming removed 4 bases from V and 7 bases from J; junction bases left unmatched: 7. The CDR3 consists of 14 residues. Germline lookup yields CDR1 LGHNA and CDR2 YNFKEQ. This CDR3 reads CASSPSSRGNEQFF. The CDR3 nucleotides read TGTGCCAGCAGCCCCTCATCCAGGGGGAATGAGCAGTTCTTC.

The chain combines TRBV5-1 with TRBJ2-3; a possible D gene is TRBD2 (5 bases). This CDR3 spans 14 amino acids. Germline CDR1 is SGHRS and CDR2 is YFSETQ. V lost 7 bases, J lost 1 base, and 13 bases lay in between. As DNA, the CDR3 is TGCGCCAGCCAACCAGCGGCTGGCACAGATACGCAGTATTTT. This codes for CASQPAAGTDTQYF.

In its sample, this clonotype was seen a few times. The chain joins TRBV6-5 to TRBJ2-1; 10 nucleotides line up with TRBD2. This CDR3 has 17 residues. The V gene end was trimmed by 0 bases and the J gene end by 7 bases; junction bases not matched to a gene: 9. In germline, CDR1 is MNHEY, CDR2 SVGAGI. The CDR3 protein is CASSYSAGGPPGNEQFF. For the CDR3, the DNA is TGTGCCAGCAGTTACTCAGCGGGGGGGCCCCCCGGGAATGAGCAGTTCTTC.

The rearrangement links TRBV5-6 to TRBJ1-1, with 7 bases aligning to TRBD1. V was clipped by 0 bases and J by 6 bases; unmatched bases: 11. The CDR3 covers 16 residues. Per germline, CDR1 SGHDT and CDR2 YYEEEE. CDR3 amino acids: CASSLGQGFPEAEAFF. For the CDR3, the DNA is TGTGCCAGCAGCTTGGGACAGGGCTTTCCGGAGGCTGAAGCTTTCTTT. The variable domain in full, completed from reference TRBV5-6 and TRBJ1-1, reads DAGVTQSPTHLIKTRGQQVTLRCSPKSGHDTVSWYQQALGQGPQFIFQYYEEEERQRGNFPDRFSGHQFPNYSSELNVNALLLGDSALYLCASSLGQGFPEAEAFFGQGTRLTVV.

V usage is TRBV4-1 and J usage is TRBJ2-3; possibly TRBD2 for D (5 bases). Trimming cost V 3 bases and J 4 bases, with 17 bases left between them. The CDR3 is 16 amino acids. Germline CDR1 and CDR2: MGHRA and YSYEKL. In DNA form, the CDR3 reads TGCGCCAGCAGCCATCGACTACATCTACCCGCAGATACGCAGTATTTT. Its protein is CASSHRLHLPADTQYF.

The rearrangement joins TRBV9 to TRBJ2-4, with a tentative D call TRBD1 (5 bases). Germline CDR1 and CDR2: SGDLS and YYNGEE. V lost 0 bases to trimming and J lost 13 bases, with 14 bases between them. The CDR3 totals 13 residues. For the CDR3, the DNA is TGTGCCAGCAGCGTAGCTCTGCAGGGTCAGCAGTACTTC. Translation: CASSVALQGQQYF.

This clonotype was counted only a few times. The rearrangement links TRBV12-3 or TRBV12-4 to TRBJ1-2, with D maybe TRBD1 (5 bases). V was cut by 9 bases and J by 4 bases, with 18 bases left in between. This CDR3 spans 14 amino acids. CDR3 sequence (DNA): TGTGCCAGTAGCCCCTCAGGGTACATCTATGGCTACACCTTC. This gives the protein CASSPSGYIYGYTF.

This chain connects TRBV2 to TRBJ2-5; D possibly corresponds to TRBD2 (5 bases). This CDR3 is 14 amino acids long. With 3 bases removed from V and 9 bases from J, the gap between germline ends came to 17 bases. From germline, CDR1 is SNHLY and CDR2 FYNNEI. In nucleotides, the CDR3 is TGTGCCAGCAGTGACCTGGACTTCGCGAGGGCCCAGTACTTC. Amino acid sequence: CASSDLDFARAQYF.

The J gene is TRBJ2-1, the V gene TRBV29-1; a possible D gene is TRBD2 (6 bases). The germline CDR1 and CDR2 sequences are SQVTM and ANQGSEA. This CDR3 spans 11 amino acids. Trimming pared 7 bases from V and 9 bases from J, leaving 13 bases between. The CDR3 region has the DNA TGCAGCGCCCTGACTAGTAGTGAGCAGTTCTTC. It codes for CSALTSSEQFF.

V usage is TRBV15 and J usage is TRBJ2-1, with 7 bases matching TRBD1. CDR3 length: 15 amino acids. Per germline, CDR1 LNHNV and CDR2 YYDKDF (reference sequence). The trim removed 8 bases at V and 4 bases at J, leaving 11 bases unmatched. As DNA, the CDR3 is TGTGCCACCTCCTTTGGGGACAGCTTATACAATGAGCAGTTCTTC. It translates to CATSFGDSLYNEQFF.

Only one count was recorded for this clonotype. V and J are TRBV5-1 and TRBJ2-1; 7 bases map to TRBD2. This CDR3 region has 15 residues. V gave up 3 bases and J gave up 6 bases; unmatched junction bases: 9. Germline assignment: CDR1 SGHRS and CDR2 YFSETQ. CDR3 nucleotides: TGCGCCAGCAGCTCCCTCGGGGGGAGCGCCAATGAGCAGTTCTTC. Translating it yields CASSSLGGSANEQFF.

This clonotype was counted a few times. The CDR3: CASSPTVVGEQFF. CDR3 in DNA: TGTGCCAGCAGCCCTACAGTGGTGGGCGAGCAGTTCTTC. The rearrangement joins TRBV28 to TRBJ2-1; no firm D call. CDR1 MDHEN and CDR2 SYDVKM come from the germline V gene. Trimming left V 6 bases short and J 10 bases short, with 16 bases between. The CDR3 extends over 13 amino acids. The complete variable domain, with remaining parts taken from reference TRBV28 and TRBJ2-1, reads DVKVTQSSRYLVKRTGEKVFLECVQDMDHENMFWYRQDPGLGLRLIYFSYDVKMKEKGDIPEGYSVSREKKERFSLILESASTNQTSMYLCASSPTVVGEQFFGPGTRLTVL.

About this clonotype itself: A much larger clone lies a single base off, so this may be a read error. The V call is TRBV5-1, the J call TRBJ1-6, with D unresolved. The CDR3 length is 14 residues. The germline V gene has CDR1 SGHRS and CDR2 YFSETQ. The CDR3 nucleotides read TGCGCCAGCAGCTTGGGGGAGAGGAATTCACCCCCCCACTTT. Amino acid sequence: CASSLGERNSPPHF.

This clonotype was seen a few times. The chain employs TRBV29-1 and TRBJ1-2, with D possibly being TRBD1 (5 bases). Germline values: CDR1 SQVTM, CDR2 ANQGSEA. This CDR3 comprises 13 residues. The V end was cut by 0 bases, the J end by 4 bases, with 9 bases between. CDR3 DNA: TGCAGCGTTGAAGATCCGACAGCCTATGGCTACACCTTC. Protein: CSVEDPTAYGYTF.

This chain links TRBV5-6 with TRBJ2-7, with D tentatively TRBD1 (5 bases). Per germline, CDR1 SGHDT and CDR2 YYEEEE. V gave up 0 bases and J gave up 9 bases, with 13 bases separating them. The CDR3 length is 13 residues. CDR3 loop: CASSLDRGAWQYF. The CDR3 DNA sequence: TGTGCCAGCAGCTTGGATCGTGGGGCGTGGCAGTACTTC.

The chain employs TRBV20-1 and TRBJ2-7; D unresolved. The germline V gene has CDR1 DFQATT and CDR2 SNEGSKA (reference sequence). V lost 0 bases to trimming and J lost 2 bases, with 14 bases between them. The CDR3 has 15 residues. The CDR3 loop is CSARDSPTRTYEQYF. Here the CDR3 DNA reads TGCAGTGCTAGAGATTCTCCGACAAGAACCTACGAGCAGTACTTC.

This clonotype was seen at least ten times. The chain recombines TRBV20-1 with TRBJ2-1; D could derive from TRBD1 or TRBD2 (5 bases each). Trimming took off 7 bases at V and 8 bases at J, with 15 bases between the two ends. CDR3 length: 12 amino acids. Germline V lookup: CDR1 DFQATT, CDR2 SNEGSKA (reference sequence). CDR3 DNA sequence: TGCAGTGACGGGGTAGGGGTCGATGAGCAGTTCTTC. This sequence encodes CSDGVGVDEQFF.

The chain couples TRBV7-9 to TRBJ2-3, with 7 nucleotides matching TRBD2. This CDR3 is built from 18 residues. Germline CDR1 reads SEHNR; CDR2 reads FQNEAQ (reference sequence). The ends lost 1 base at V and 0 bases at J; junction bases unmatched: 10. CDR3 residues: CASSLVGRDGISTDTQYF. CDR3 sequence (DNA): TGTGCCAGCAGCTTAGTGGGGAGGGACGGGATTAGCACAGATACGCAGTATTTT.

The J gene is TRBJ2-7, the V gene TRBV7-9; 8 positions match TRBD1. The J call may be in error: the DNA end matches TRBJ2-5 better. This CDR3 has 13 amino acids. Germline V gene lookup returns CDR1 SEHNR and CDR2 FQNEAQ (reference sequence). CDR3: CASSLGQAETQYF. In nucleotides, the CDR3 is TGTGCCAGCAGCCTGGGACAGGCGGAGACCCAGTACTTC.

V is TRBV6-5 and J is TRBJ2-5; 8 bases are a match to TRBD1. The DNA end is a closer match to TRBJ2-7, so the J assignment may be wrong. The germline gives CDR1 MNHEY, CDR2 SVGAGI. The CDR3 totals 16 residues. CDR3 sequence (DNA): TGTGCCAGCAGTTACTCGGTCCAGGGGGCTGGCTACGAGCAGTACTTC. This gives the protein CASSYSVQGAGYEQYF.